This T cell receptor beta chain stems from a study of B cell selection in AIRE deficiency. The CDR3 is 14 amino acids. Trimming stripped 0 bases from V and 10 bases from J, with 13 bases between. Germline V CDR1 and CDR2: LGHNA, YNFKEQ. As concerns this clone: Its antigen remains unidentified.

Sequencing was performed with immunoSEQ multiplex PCR; in TCRdb, only in-frame clones are kept and a portion is missing. The sample lists 20,000 to 25,000 clones; less than 95% were seen once. Study observations and caveats: Of approximately 3,700 shared Treg TCRbeta sequences, over 30% were healthy-only, about 8.6% patient-only. About 30.6% of healthy-shared Treg sequences were found among patient Tconv cells.

Regulatory T cells were sorted as CD4+CD25hiCD127low/negative cells. The source material was Tregs sorted from PBMCs. The V and J genes are TRBV4-2 and TRBJ2-1; D remains ambiguous. This TCR came from a human donor with AIRE deficiency. The CDR3 region is CASSQESRAQEQFF. The CDR3 DNA reads as TGTGCCAGCAGCCAAGAATCAAGGGCTCAAGAGCAGTTCTTC.